The 30 T cell receptor beta chains given below trace back to one sample, sequenced in a study of control samples from healthy donors and cancer patients. The repertoire was sequenced with immunoSEQ multiplex PCR; TCRdb's copy has only in-frame clones and lacks some. The table includes over 150,000 clones, roughly 94% detected once. The material sequenced was blood. These receptors originate from a man aged 35-49 years in good health.

The chain employs TRBV6-5 and TRBJ1-1, with D perhaps matching TRBD1 (5 bases). V lost 5 bases, J lost 6 bases, and 13 bases lay in between. This CDR3 is 13 amino acids long. Germline CDR1 and CDR2: MNHEY and SVGAGI. The CDR3 reads CASSTGDYAEAFF. CDR3 DNA: TGTGCCAGCAGTACGGGGGACTACGCTGAAGCTTTCTTT.

V gene TRBV9 combines with J gene TRBJ1-6, with D possibly being TRBD1 (5 bases). V shed 2 bases and J shed 0 bases, with 12 bases lying between them. CDR3 length: 17 amino acids. CDR1 SGDLS and CDR2 YYNGEE come from the germline V gene. CDR3 protein: CASSVPWGSSYNSPLHF. CDR3 nucleotides: TGTGCCAGCAGCGTCCCATGGGGGAGCTCCTATAATTCACCCCTCCACTTT.

The chain joins TRBV5-1 to TRBJ1-2, with 9 bases aligning to TRBD1. The V segment lost 4 bases and the J segment 5 bases; nucleotides outside the gene matches: 6. Germline lookup yields CDR1 SGHRS and CDR2 YFSETQ. The CDR3 length is 14 residues. The CDR3 protein is CASSPGTGWYGYTF. The CDR3 nucleotides are TGCGCCAGCAGCCCAGGGACAGGGTGGTATGGCTACACCTTC.

The chain joins TRBV28 to TRBJ2-7, with 8 bases matching TRBD1. Per the germline V gene, CDR1 is MDHEN and CDR2 is SYDVKM. V was pared by 6 bases and J by 3 bases, with 10 bases of the junction left unmatched. This CDR3 is built from 15 residues. The CDR3 here is CASRTTGTGNYEQYF. CDR3 coding DNA: TGTGCCAGCAGAACTACCGGGACAGGCAACTACGAGCAGTACTTC.

The chain recombines TRBV28 with TRBJ2-5, with D uncertain. The length of the CDR3 is 14 residues. Between the trimmed V and J ends, which lost 2 bases and 5 bases, there was a span of 12 bases. Germline V gene lookup returns CDR1 MDHEN and CDR2 SYDVKM. The CDR3 nucleotides read TGTGCCAGCAGTTTACCCGGGTGGGGTGAGACCCAGTACTTC. It encodes CASSLPGWGETQYF.

V usage is TRBV7-2 and J usage is TRBJ2-1; maybe TRBD1 (6 bases). This CDR3 contains 13 residues. The germline V gene has CDR1 SGHTA and CDR2 FQGNSA. With 1 base removed from V and 6 bases from J, the gap between germline ends came to 7 bases. CDR3 DNA sequence: TGTGCCAGCAGCTTAGTAGGGGGCAATGAGCAGTTCTTC. It translates to CASSLVGGNEQFF.

The chain links TRBV18 to TRBJ2-1; possibly TRBD1 for D (7 bases). Germline-derived CDR1 and CDR2 are KGHSH and LQKENI. This CDR3 has 18 residues. Trimming stripped 3 bases from V and 0 bases from J, with 18 bases between. Written as DNA, the CDR3 is TGTGCCAGCTCACCGCGAACGGCGGGACAGCGCTCCTACAATGAGCAGTTCTTC. Amino acids: CASSPRTAGQRSYNEQFF.

V is TRBV19 and J is TRBJ2-2; D possibly matches TRBD1 or TRBD2 (5 bases each). This CDR3 has 14 residues. The germline V gene encodes CDR1 LNHDA and CDR2 SQIVND (reference sequence). Trimming removed 9 bases from V and 3 bases from J, with 14 bases in between. Written as DNA, the CDR3 is TGTGCCAGCAGGGACCCTCTGGACACCGGGGAGCTGTTTTTT. It encodes CASRDPLDTGELFF.

The chain is built from TRBV11-3 and TRBJ2-5; no reliable D call. Trimming pared 3 bases from V and 5 bases from J, leaving 10 bases between. CDR3 size: 13 residues. In germline, CDR1 is SGHNT, CDR2 YENEEA. The CDR3 DNA sequence: TGTGCCAGCAGCTTGACACTACGGGAGACCCAGTACTTC. Protein sequence: CASSLTLRETQYF. Filled out from reference TRBV11-3 and TRBJ2-5, the complete variable domain reads EAGVVQSPRYKIIEKKQPVAFWCNPISGHNTLYWYLQNLGQGPELLIRYENEEAVDDSQLPKDRFSAERLKGVDSTLKIQPAELGDSAVYLCASSLTLRETQYFGPGTRLLVL.

This clone is a singleton in its sample. The chain joins TRBV9 to TRBJ2-3; maybe TRBD1 (6 bases). Germline loops: CDR1 SGDLS, CDR2 YYNGEE. V was cut by 3 bases and J by 0 bases, with 11 bases left in between. This CDR3 is 15 amino acids long. CDR3 DNA: TGTGCCAGCAGCGAACGGACAGCTAGCACAGATACGCAGTATTTT. Encoded protein: CASSERTASTDTQYF.

This chain joins TRBV24-1 and TRBJ2-1; 7 nucleotides match TRBD2. Germline trimming cut 5 bases from V and 4 bases from J; bases unmatched to any gene: 10. The length of the CDR3 is 16 residues. The germline CDR1 and CDR2 sequences are KGHDR and SFDVKD. The CDR3 nucleotides are TGTGCCACCAGTGGGTACCCGGGGGGAGGGTACAATGAGCAGTTCTTC. It codes for CATSGYPGGGYNEQFF.

The chain joins TRBV19 to TRBJ2-3, with 9 bases that match TRBD1. V was clipped by 7 bases and J by 4 bases; unmatched bases: 12. The CDR3 sequence is 16 residues long. CDR1 is LNHDA and CDR2 is SQIVND in the germline V gene (reference sequence). The CDR3 bases are TGTGCCAGTAATCCCGGGACAGGGTTGTTGGCAGATACGCAGTATTTT. Encoded protein: CASNPGTGLLADTQYF.

This chain links TRBV19 with TRBJ1-1, with D possibly TRBD1 on 5 matching bases. Germline V gene sequence: CDR1 LNHDA, CDR2 SQIVND (reference sequence). The CDR3 length is 14 residues. V dropped 6 bases and J dropped 1 base, with 12 bases sitting between them. DNA for the CDR3: TGTGCCAGTAGGTTGGGGACGGGGAACACTGAAGCTTTCTTT. Amino acids: CASRLGTGNTEAFF.

The CDR3 DNA follows: TGTGCCAGCAGCTCTACAGGTACCTCTGGAAACACCATATATTTT. Residues: CASSSTGTSGNTIYF. V usage is TRBV11-2 and J usage is TRBJ1-3; D might be TRBD1 (5 bases). Trimming pared 4 bases from V and 0 bases from J, leaving 10 bases between. From germline, CDR1 is SGHAT and CDR2 FQNNGV. The CDR3 totals 15 residues.

The chain employs TRBV6-5 and TRBJ1-6, with TRBD1 matching 10 bases. Germline trimming cut 3 bases from V and 9 bases from J; bases unmatched to any gene: 5. The CDR3 has 15 amino acids. Germline V CDR1 and CDR2: MNHEY, SVGAGI. The CDR3 spells CASSYSGTGVSPLHF. The CDR3 coding sequence is TGTGCCAGCAGTTATTCCGGGACAGGGGTTTCACCCCTCCACTTT.

The chain joins TRBV7-2 to TRBJ1-5; tentatively, D is TRBD1 (5 bases). The V and J ends lost 0 bases and 0 bases respectively, with 12 bases between them. Germline V lookup: CDR1 SGHTA, CDR2 FQGNSA. The CDR3 is made up of 17 amino acids. CDR3 residues: CASSLAGGTYSNQPQHF. The CDR3 DNA reads TGTGCCAGCAGCTTAGCGGGGGGGACCTATAGCAATCAGCCCCAGCATTTT.

The chain joins TRBV6-6 to TRBJ2-1; D might be TRBD2 (5 bases). Germline V gives CDR1 MNHNY, CDR2 SVGAGI (reference sequence). V was shortened by 6 bases and J by 10 bases, with 13 bases between the two germline ends. The CDR3 contains 12 residues. CDR3 coding DNA: TGTGCCAGCAGCAATGATTCGGGAGAGCAGTTCTTC. Translated: CASSNDSGEQFF.

The V and J genes are TRBV11-2 and TRBJ2-7; D not certain. The CDR3 has 16 amino acids. Per germline, CDR1 SGHAT and CDR2 FQNNGV. The germline V and J ends were trimmed by 0 bases and 4 bases, with 16 bases remaining between them. CDR3 bases: TGTGCCAGCAGCTTAGAAGCACAAAGGTTTTCGTACGAGCAGTACTTC. Translated, it gives CASSLEAQRFSYEQYF. The entire variable domain, with the rest obtained from reference TRBV11-2 and TRBJ2-7, is as follows: EAGVAQSPRYKIIEKRQSVAFWCNPISGHATLYWYQQILGQGPKLLIQFQNNGVVDDSQLPKDRFSAERLKGVDSTLKIQPAKLEDSAVYLCASSLEAQRFSYEQYFGPGTRLTVT.

The chain carries TRBV5-4 and TRBJ2-1; D is ambiguous. CDR3 size: 12 residues. V dropped 0 bases and J dropped 7 bases, with 5 bases sitting between them. Germline CDR1 reads SGHNT; CDR2 reads YYREEE (reference sequence). This CDR3 reads CASSLERNEQFF. As DNA, the CDR3 is TGTGCCAGCAGCTTGGAACGAAATGAGCAGTTCTTC.

The chain carries TRBV6-2 or TRBV6-3 and TRBJ2-1; unclear D gene. The V gene's germline CDR1 is MNHEY and CDR2 SVGEGT. The CDR3 sequence is 15 residues long. V was shortened by 5 bases and J by 0 bases, with 11 bases between the two germline ends. The DNA for the CDR3 is TGTGCCAGCAGTGCCCAAGGCAGCTCCTACAATGAGCAGTTCTTC. Amino acid sequence: CASSAQGSSYNEQFF.

Comments on this clone: The sample holds other DNA sequences that translate to the same CDR3. This sequence joins TRBV29-1 and TRBJ1-1, with a possible D match to TRBD1 (5 bases). CDR3 length: 13 residues. Trimming removed 2 bases from V and 2 bases from J, with 9 bases in between. Germline-derived CDR1 and CDR2 are SQVTM and ANQGSEA. In DNA form, the CDR3 reads TGCAGCGTTGAAAGACAGTTAAACACTGAAGCTTTCTTT. Protein: CSVERQLNTEAFF.

This clone was detected a few times. The chain couples TRBV5-1 to TRBJ1-1; TRBD1 matches at 12 bases. Germline-derived CDR1 and CDR2 are SGHRS and YFSETQ. Trimming took 4 bases from V and 3 from J; bases not matched to a gene: 10. The CDR3 is 17 residues long. The CDR3 here is CASSPGTGGASDTEAFF. CDR3 DNA sequence: TGCGCCAGCAGCCCTGGGACAGGGGGCGCGTCGGACACTGAAGCTTTCTTT.

The rearrangement links TRBV19 to TRBJ1-5; the D is unclear. Looked up from germline, CDR1 is LNHDA and CDR2 is SQIVND (reference sequence). Trimming left V 6 bases short and J 2 bases short, with 14 bases between. The CDR3 runs 15 residues. CDR3 region: CASRNDPGGNQPQHF. The CDR3 DNA is TGTGCCAGTAGAAATGACCCGGGAGGCAATCAGCCCCAGCATTTT. Full variable domain (missing parts from reference TRBV19 and TRBJ1-5): DGGITQSPKYLFRKEGQNVTLSCEQNLNHDAMYWYRQDPGQGLRLIYYSQIVNDFQKGDIAEGYSVSREKKESFPLTVTSAQKNPTAFYLCASRNDPGGNQPQHFGDGTRLSIL.

This clone was observed a handful of times. V and J are TRBV10-1 and TRBJ1-1; D is unclear. Germline assignment: CDR1 WNHNN and CDR2 SYGVQD (reference sequence). The CDR3 has 13 amino acids. V was pared by 3 bases and J by 0 bases, with 5 bases between. The CDR3 nucleotides read TGCGCCAGCAGTGAACAGCTGAACACTGAAGCTTTCTTT. Its protein product is CASSEQLNTEAFF.

The gene calls are TRBV27 and TRBJ2-7, with D hard to call. Trimming stripped 5 bases from V and 2 bases from J, with 10 bases between. Germline loops: CDR1 MNHEY, CDR2 SMNVEV (reference sequence). The CDR3 consists of 13 residues. The CDR3 reads CASSRASPYEQYF. CDR3 in DNA: TGTGCCAGCAGTCGAGCGAGCCCCTACGAGCAGTACTTC.

The chain joins TRBV6-5 to TRBJ1-4; 9 bases are a match to TRBD1. The germline CDR1 and CDR2 sequences are MNHEY and SVGAGI. The CDR3 consists of 15 residues. Trimming removed 8 bases from V and 10 bases from J; junction bases left unmatched: 14. The CDR3 region is CASGPAGTGRGKLFF. DNA for the CDR3: TGTGCCAGCGGGCCTGCGGGGACAGGGAGAGGAAAACTGTTTTTT.

The chain has TRBV6-1 and TRBJ1-2; no definite D call. The germline V gene encodes CDR1 MNHNS and CDR2 SASEGT. With 0 bases removed from V and 0 bases from J, the gap between germline ends came to 8 bases. This CDR3 comprises 15 residues. The CDR3 region is CASSEAVLANYGYTF. The CDR3 nucleotides read TGTGCCAGCAGTGAAGCCGTCTTAGCTAACTATGGCTACACCTTC.

The chain's CDR3 is CASSPTFSSGNTIYF. The DNA of the CDR3 is TGTGCCAGCAGCCCCACTTTCAGCTCTGGAAACACCATATATTTT. The chain uses TRBV6-2 or TRBV6-3 and TRBJ1-3, with unresolved D. The CDR3 runs to 15 residues. Trimming removed 6 bases at V and 0 bases at J, with 12 bases between. Germline V gene sequence: CDR1 MNHEY, CDR2 SVGEGT.

J is TRBJ2-1 and V is TRBV7-2; tentative D call: TRBD2 (5 bases). The CDR3 has 13 residues. V dropped 5 bases and J dropped 7 bases, with 12 bases sitting between them. CDR1 is SGHTA, CDR2 FQGNSA, per germline. This CDR3 is CASSPRTGNEQFF. The CDR3 region has the DNA TGTGCCAGCAGCCCCCGGACGGGAAATGAGCAGTTCTTC.

The chain employs TRBV28 and TRBJ1-4; D not resolved. The CDR3 runs 14 residues. The germline V gene has CDR1 MDHEN and CDR2 SYDVKM. Trimming left V 3 bases short and J 0 bases short, with 5 bases between. CDR3 amino acids: CASSFRATNEKLFF. Written as DNA, the CDR3 is TGTGCCAGCAGTTTCCGGGCAACTAATGAAAAACTGTTTTTT.